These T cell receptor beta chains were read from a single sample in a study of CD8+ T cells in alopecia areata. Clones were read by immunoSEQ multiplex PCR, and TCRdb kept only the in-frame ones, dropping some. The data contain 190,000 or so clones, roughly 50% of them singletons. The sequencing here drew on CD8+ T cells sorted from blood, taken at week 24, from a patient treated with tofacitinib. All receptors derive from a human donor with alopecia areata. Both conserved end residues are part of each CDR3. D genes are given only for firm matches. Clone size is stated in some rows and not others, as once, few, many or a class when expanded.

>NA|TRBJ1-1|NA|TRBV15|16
CATSRDRQESNTEAFF
TGTGCCACCAGCAGAGATCGGCAGGAATCGAACACTGAAGCTTTCTTT
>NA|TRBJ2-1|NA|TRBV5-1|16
CASSLGRGSSGVEQFF
TGCGCCAGCAGCTTGGGGCGGGGATCGTCAGGGGTTGAGCAGTTCTTC
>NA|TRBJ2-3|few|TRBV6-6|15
CASSYLGTSTDTQYF
TGTGCCAGCAGTTACTTGGGGACCAGCACAGATACGCAGTATTTT
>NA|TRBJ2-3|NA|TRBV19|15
CASSAGPRSTDTQYF
TGTGCCAGTAGCGCAGGGCCCCGTAGCACAGATACGCAGTATTTT
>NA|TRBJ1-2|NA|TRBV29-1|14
CSVESGSLNYGYTF
TGCAGCGTTGAATCTGGCAGCCTAAACTATGGCTACACCTTC
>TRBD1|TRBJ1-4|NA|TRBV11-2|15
CASRGAGTDNEKLFF
TGTGCCAGCAGGGGGGCCGGGACAGATAATGAAAAACTGTTTTTT
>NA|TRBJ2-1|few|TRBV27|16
CASSLLKGDLGNEQFF
TGTGCCAGCAGTCTCCTTAAGGGGGATCTTGGCAATGAGCAGTTCTTC
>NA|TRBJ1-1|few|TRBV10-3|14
CAISDLPRNTEAFF
TGTGCCATCAGTGATTTACCGAGGAACACTGAAGCTTTCTTT
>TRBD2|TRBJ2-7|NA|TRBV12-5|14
CASGLTSEAYEQYF
TGTGCTAGTGGCTTGACTAGCGAAGCCTACGAGCAGTACTTC
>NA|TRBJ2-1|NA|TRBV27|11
CASRSGNEQFF
TGTGCCAGTAGGTCTGGGAATGAGCAGTTCTTC
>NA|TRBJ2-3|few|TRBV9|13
CASSVTRTDTQYF
TGTGCCAGCAGCGTAACCAGAACAGATACGCAGTATTTT
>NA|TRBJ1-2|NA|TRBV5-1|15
CASSAYVTSGYGYTF
TGCGCCAGCAGCGCGTACGTGACTTCGGGCTATGGCTACACCTTC
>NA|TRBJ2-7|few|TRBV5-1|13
CASSLSTDYEQYF
TGCGCCAGCAGCCTTTCGACGGACTACGAGCAGTACTTC